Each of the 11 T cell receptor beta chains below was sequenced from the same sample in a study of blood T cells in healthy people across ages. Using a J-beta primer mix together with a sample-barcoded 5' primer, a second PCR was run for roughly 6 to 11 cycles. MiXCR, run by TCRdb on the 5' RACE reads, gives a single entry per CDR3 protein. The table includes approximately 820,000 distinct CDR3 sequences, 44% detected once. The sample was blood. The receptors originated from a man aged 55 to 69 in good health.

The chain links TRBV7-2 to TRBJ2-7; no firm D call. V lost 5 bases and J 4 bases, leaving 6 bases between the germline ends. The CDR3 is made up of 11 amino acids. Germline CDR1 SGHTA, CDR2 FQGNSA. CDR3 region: CASSEKYEQYF. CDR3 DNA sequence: TGTGCCAGCAGCGAAAAGTACGAGCAGTACTTC.

The DNA for the CDR3 is TGTGCCACCCGGGACCCCGAGGAACCCCAGCATTTT. Encoded protein: CATRDPEEPQHF. V gene TRBV6-6 combines with J gene TRBJ1-5; a weak D match, TRBD1 (5 bases). The CDR3 consists of 12 residues. V was cut by 10 bases and J by 10 bases, with 17 bases left in between. Germline values: CDR1 MNHNY, CDR2 SVGAGI (reference sequence).

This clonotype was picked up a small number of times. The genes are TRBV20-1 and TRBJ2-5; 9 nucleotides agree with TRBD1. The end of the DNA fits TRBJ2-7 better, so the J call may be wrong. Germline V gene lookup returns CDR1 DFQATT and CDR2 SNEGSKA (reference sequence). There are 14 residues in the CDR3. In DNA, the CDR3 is TGCAGTGCTAACCGGGACAGGGCCTCTTACGAGCAGTACTTC. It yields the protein CSANRDRASYEQYF.

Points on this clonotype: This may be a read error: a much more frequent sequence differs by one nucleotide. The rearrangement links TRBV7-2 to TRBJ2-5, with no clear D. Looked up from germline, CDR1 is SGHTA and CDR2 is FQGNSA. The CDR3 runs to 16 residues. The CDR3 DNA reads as TGTGCCAGCGCTGGATTGGCTAGGCCTCGAAAAGATACCCAGTACTTC. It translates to CASAGLARPRKDTQYF.

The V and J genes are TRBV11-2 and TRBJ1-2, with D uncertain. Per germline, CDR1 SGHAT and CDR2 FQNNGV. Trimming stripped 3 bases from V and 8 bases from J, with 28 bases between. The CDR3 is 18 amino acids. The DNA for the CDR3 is TGTGCCAGCAGCTTGGTTCGTTTAGGGCACGACCGAGAAAACGGCTACACCTTC. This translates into CASSLVRLGHDRENGYTF.

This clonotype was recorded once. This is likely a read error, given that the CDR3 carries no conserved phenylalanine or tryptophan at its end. CDR3 residues: CASSNRGLAKNIQYL. DNA for the CDR3: TGTGCCAGCAGCAACCGGGGGTTAGCCAAAAACATTCAGTACCTC. The genes are TRBV14 and TRBJ2-7; a weak D match, TRBD2 (6 bases). Near its end, the DNA agrees better with TRBJ2-4, so the J call may be wrong. Germline V gene lookup returns CDR1 SGHDN and CDR2 FVKESK. This CDR3 has 15 residues.

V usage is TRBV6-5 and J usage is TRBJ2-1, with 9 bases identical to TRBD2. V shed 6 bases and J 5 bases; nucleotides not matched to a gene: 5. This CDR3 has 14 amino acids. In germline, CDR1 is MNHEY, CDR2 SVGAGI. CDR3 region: CASSAGGPNNEQFF. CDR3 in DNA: TGTGCCAGCAGCGCGGGGGGGCCTAACAATGAGCAGTTCTTC.

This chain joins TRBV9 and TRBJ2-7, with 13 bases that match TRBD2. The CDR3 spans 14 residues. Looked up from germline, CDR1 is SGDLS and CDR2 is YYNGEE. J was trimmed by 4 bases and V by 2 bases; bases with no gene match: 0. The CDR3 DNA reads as TGTGCCAGCAGCGTGGGACTAGCGGGGTACGAGCAGTACTTC. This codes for CASSVGLAGYEQYF.

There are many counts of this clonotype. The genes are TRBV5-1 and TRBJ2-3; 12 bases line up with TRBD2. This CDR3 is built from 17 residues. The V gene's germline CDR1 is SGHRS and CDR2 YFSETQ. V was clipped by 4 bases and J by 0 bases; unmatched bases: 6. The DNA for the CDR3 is TGCGCCAGCAGCCCCTCTAGCGGGGGGGCCAGCACAGATACGCAGTATTTT. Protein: CASSPSSGGASTDTQYF.

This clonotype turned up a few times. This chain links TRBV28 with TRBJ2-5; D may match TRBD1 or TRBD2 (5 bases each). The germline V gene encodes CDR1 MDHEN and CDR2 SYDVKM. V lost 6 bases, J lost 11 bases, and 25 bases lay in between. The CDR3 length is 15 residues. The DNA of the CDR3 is TGTGCCAGCAGAACGCGTCAGGGTTTAGATTGGGAGCAGTACTTC. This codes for CASRTRQGLDWEQYF. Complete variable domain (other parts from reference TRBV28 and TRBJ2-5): DVKVTQSSRYLVKRTGEKVFLECVQDMDHENMFWYRQDPGLGLRLIYFSYDVKMKEKGDIPEGYSVSREKKERFSLILESASTNQTSMYLCASRTRQGLDWEQYFGPGTRLLVL.

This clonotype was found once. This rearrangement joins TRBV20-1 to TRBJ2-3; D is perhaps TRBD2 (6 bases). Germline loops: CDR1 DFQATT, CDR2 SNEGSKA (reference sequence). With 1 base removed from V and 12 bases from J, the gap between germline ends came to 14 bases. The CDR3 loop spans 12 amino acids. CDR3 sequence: CSARVRGGGQYF. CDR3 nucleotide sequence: TGCAGTGCTAGAGTTCGTGGGGGAGGACAGTATTTT.